Each of the 24 T cell receptor beta chains below was sequenced from the same sample in a study of post-analysis software for immune sequencing data. Study results and limitations: The five TRBV segments detected at higher frequency in patients than in controls included TRBV5-6, TRBV5-1 and TRBV20-1.

These receptors have no known antigen. TCR beta cDNA libraries had unique molecular identifiers. TCRdb re-analysed the PCR reads in MiXCR, keeping a single row per CDR3 protein. This table holds 250,000 to 300,000 distinct CDR3 sequences, around 34% found once. The specimen was blood. The source is a girl aged 10 to 17 with multiple sclerosis.

The chain uses TRBV7-2 and TRBJ1-1; D call uncertain. V was cut by 3 bases and J by 5 bases, with 10 bases left in between. Germline lookup yields CDR1 SGHTA and CDR2 FQGNSA. This CDR3 spans 13 amino acids. This CDR3 is CASSLGKVTEAFF. The CDR3 DNA reads as TGTGCCAGCAGCTTGGGGAAAGTGACTGAAGCTTTCTTT.

This clonotype was recorded only once. The chain carries TRBV10-3 and TRBJ2-1; D uncertain. This CDR3 contains 17 residues. The ends were cut back, 1 base at V and 0 bases at J, with 13 bases in the middle. Germline assignment: CDR1 ENHRY and CDR2 SYGVKD. The CDR3, as DNA: TGTGCCATCAGTGAGTTCGGTAGTGAAAGCTCCTACAATGAGCAGTTCTTC. This sequence encodes CAISEFGSESSYNEQFF.

As for this clonotype: Sequence at one end of the junction differs from germline and may be a read error. The chain recombines TRBV12-3 or TRBV12-4 with TRBJ2-3; 10 nucleotides agree with TRBD2. CDR3 size: 16 residues. CDR3 protein: CASSTILAGSTDAQYF. Written as DNA, the CDR3 is TGTGCCAGCAGTACGATACTAGCGGGAAGCACAGATGCGCAGTATTTT.

This clonotype was recorded at least ten times. The V call is TRBV12-3 or TRBV12-4, the J call TRBJ2-1; 11 positions agree with TRBD2. V was clipped by 7 bases and J by 4 bases; unmatched bases: 6. The CDR3 is made up of 15 amino acids. DNA of the CDR3: TGTGCCAGCAACATAGCGGGAGGGTCTTACAATGAGCAGTTCTTC. It codes for CASNIAGGSYNEQFF.

The genes are TRBV6-1 and TRBJ1-4; unclear D gene. Trimming left V 6 bases short and J 3 bases short, with 20 bases between. The germline V gene has CDR1 MNHNS and CDR2 SASEGT. The CDR3 extends over 17 amino acids. The CDR3 spells CASRVGQVFRANEKLFF. The CDR3 DNA sequence: TGTGCCAGCAGGGTTGGGCAGGTTTTTAGGGCTAATGAAAAACTGTTTTTT.

Comment on this clonotype: This may be a read error, as it is one base from a much larger clone. The gene calls are TRBV9 and TRBJ2-3; D might be TRBD2 (5 bases). V was clipped by 1 base and J by 5 bases, with 20 bases between them. The CDR3 runs 17 residues. The germline V gene has CDR1 SGDLS and CDR2 YYNGEE. This CDR3 reads CASSVTTSGVYRDTQYF. CDR3 bases: TGTGCCAGCAGCGTAACTACCAGCGGCGTTTACCGAGATACGCAGTATTTT.

This clonotype showed up just a few times. The chain links TRBV9 to TRBJ1-2, with D hard to call. Trimming pared 0 bases from V and 2 bases from J, leaving 14 bases between. The CDR3 sequence is 16 residues long. CDR1 and CDR2 (germline): SGDLS, YYNGEE. CDR3 region: CASSVAMGSPNYGYTF. DNA of the CDR3: TGTGCCAGCAGCGTAGCGATGGGGTCCCCCAACTATGGCTACACCTTC.

This clonotype was recorded many times. The chain uses TRBV29-1 and TRBJ2-5; 8 nucleotides match TRBD1. Germline CDR1 is SQVTM and CDR2 is ANQGSEA. The CDR3 sequence is 17 residues long. V shed 0 bases and J 1 base; nucleotides not matched to a gene: 10. The CDR3 DNA follows: TGCAGCGTTGAAGATTTGGGCAGGGGGCTTCTCCAAGAGACCCAGTACTTC. Translating it yields CSVEDLGRGLLQETQYF.

This clonotype was counted a few times. The chain uses TRBV20-1 and TRBJ2-1, with 8 bases fitting TRBD2. CDR1 is DFQATT, CDR2 SNEGSKA, per germline (reference sequence). The CDR3 extends over 15 amino acids. V shed 6 bases, J shed 0 bases, and the junction held 7 bases outside the gene matches. The CDR3 is CSADKGLASYNEQFF. The CDR3 region has the DNA TGCAGTGCGGATAAAGGACTAGCCTCCTACAATGAGCAGTTCTTC.

At least ten counts were recorded for this clonotype. The chain employs TRBV20-1 and TRBJ2-3, with D hard to call. This CDR3 has 14 residues. V was trimmed by 1 base and J by 0 bases, leaving 8 bases between them. Germline CDR1 DFQATT, CDR2 SNEGSKA (reference sequence). The CDR3 nucleotides are TGCAGTGCTAGAGGATTTTCTAGCACAGATACGCAGTATTTT. Residues: CSARGFSSTDTQYF.

The J gene is TRBJ2-3, the V gene TRBV20-1, with D unresolved. The CDR3 spans 13 residues. V was pared by 8 bases and J by 0 bases, with 12 bases between. Per germline, CDR1 DFQATT and CDR2 SNEGSKA (reference sequence). The CDR3 nucleotides are TGCAGTCTTCGGATACCAAGCACAGATACGCAGTATTTT. Translating it yields CSLRIPSTDTQYF.

The table lists this clonotype with a few counts. V is TRBV12-3 or TRBV12-4 and J is TRBJ2-1, with 8 bases lining up with TRBD2. V dropped 6 bases and J dropped 2; count of bases not matched to a gene: 6. The CDR3 contains 15 residues. The DNA of the CDR3 is TGTGCCAGCAGACCAATACTAGCGGCCTACAATGAGCAGTTCTTC. This gives the protein CASRPILAAYNEQFF.

Turning to this clonotype: A read error may be the cause here, since a much bigger clone is one base away. This chain links TRBV12-3 or TRBV12-4 with TRBJ2-1; 13 bases agree with TRBD2. This CDR3 region has 16 residues. The CDR3 sequence: CASSPRLAGGYNEQCF. CDR3 DNA: TGTGCCAGCAGTCCAAGACTAGCGGGGGGTTACAATGAGCAGTGCTTC.

V gene TRBV15 combines with J gene TRBJ2-2; D is uncertain. CDR1 LNHNV and CDR2 YYDKDF come from the germline V gene (reference sequence). Trimming took 0 bases from V and 7 from J, leaving 6 bases between them. This CDR3 is 13 amino acids long. The chain's CDR3 is CATSRDFDGELFF. CDR3 DNA sequence: TGTGCCACCAGCAGAGATTTTGACGGGGAGCTGTTTTTT.

This clonotype was detected only once. V usage is TRBV9 and J usage is TRBJ2-1, with TRBD2 matching over 10 bases. The junction had 9 bases not matched to a gene; V was cut back by 4 bases and J by 8 bases. This CDR3 comprises 15 residues. Germline V CDR1 and CDR2: SGDLS, YYNGEE. The CDR3 is CASSLTSGIGDEQFF. In DNA, the CDR3 is TGTGCCAGCAGCCTCACTAGCGGGATTGGGGATGAGCAGTTCTTC.

This clonotype was seen a few times. This sequence joins TRBV2 and TRBJ1-6; D unclear. Trimming took 7 bases from V and 5 from J, leaving 12 bases between them. This CDR3 comprises 14 residues. CDR1 is SNHLY, CDR2 FYNNEI, per germline. Here the CDR3 DNA reads TGTGCCAGCAAGATGGGCGGGGATAATTCACCCCTCCACTTT. This gives the protein CASKMGGDNSPLHF. The whole variable domain, filled in from reference TRBV2 and TRBJ1-6, reads EPEVTQTPSHQVTQMGQEVILRCVPISNHLYFYWYRQILGQKVEFLVSFYNNEISEKSEIFDDQFSVERPDGSNFTLKIRSTKLEDSAMYFCASKMGGDNSPLHFGNGTRLTVT.

In this sample, this clonotype turned up many times. The chain couples TRBV11-2 to TRBJ2-3; TRBD2 aligns across 8 bases. Germline lookup yields CDR1 SGHAT and CDR2 FQNNGV. Losses at the gene ends were 5 bases for V and 1 base for J; bases not matched to a gene: 11. The CDR3 length is 17 residues. The CDR3, as DNA: TGTGCCAGCAGCACCCTAGCGGGTGGGGGAGGCACAGATACGCAGTATTTT. This sequence encodes CASSTLAGGGGTDTQYF.

This clonotype was detected only a few times. The rearrangement links TRBV29-1 to TRBJ1-1; 7 bases are shared with TRBD1. The CDR3 covers 14 residues. Trimming took 2 bases from V and 5 from J; bases not matched to a gene: 8. Germline CDR1 reads SQVTM; CDR2 reads ANQGSEA. CDR3 in DNA: TGCAGCGTTGAATCGCGTCAGGGGGATACTGAAGCTTTCTTT. This gives the protein CSVESRQGDTEAFF.

This clonotype has at least ten counts. One end of the junction does not line up with germline, which may come from a read error. The chain uses TRBV20-1 and TRBJ2-3; the D is unclear. CDR1 is DFQATT and CDR2 is SNEGSKA in the germline V gene (reference sequence). The CDR3 runs 14 residues. The DNA of the CDR3 is TGCAGTGCCCGCCCCGGAGCCCTCACAGATGCGCAGTATTTT. Translated: CSARPGALTDAQYF.

The table lists this clonotype with a few counts. This rearrangement joins TRBV7-2 to TRBJ2-7; D is ambiguous. Between the trimmed V and J ends, which lost 4 bases and 4 bases, there was a span of 11 bases. Germline V gene lookup returns CDR1 SGHTA and CDR2 FQGNSA. This CDR3 is 13 amino acids long. In DNA form, the CDR3 reads TGTGCCAGCAGCTCCCGCCCGGCATACGAGCAGTACTTC. Encoded protein: CASSSRPAYEQYF.

This clonotype was counted a few times. The V call is TRBV29-1, the J call TRBJ2-3; no clear D. The CDR3 covers 11 residues. Trimming took off 2 bases at V and 3 bases at J, with 3 bases between the two ends. Germline loops: CDR1 SQVTM, CDR2 ANQGSEA. CDR3: CSVETTDTQYF. DNA of the CDR3: TGCAGCGTTGAAACTACAGATACGCAGTATTTT.

This clonotype was seen many times. V is TRBV5-1 and J is TRBJ2-1; 12 bases map to TRBD2. The V and J ends lost 2 bases and 4 bases, in that order; junction bases with no gene match: 10. The CDR3 spans 18 residues. The germline V gene has CDR1 SGHRS and CDR2 YFSETQ. The CDR3 DNA reads as TGCGCCAGCAGCTTAGACAGTAGACTAGCGGGAGAGTACAATGAGCAGTTCTTC. As protein: CASSLDSRLAGEYNEQFF.

This clonotype was picked up many times. The chain is built from TRBV24-1 and TRBJ1-2, with a tentative D call TRBD1 (5 bases). Germline V CDR1 and CDR2: KGHDR, SFDVKD. The CDR3 contains 15 residues. Between the trimmed V and J ends, which lost 3 bases and 7 bases, there was a span of 17 bases. In DNA form, the CDR3 reads TGTGCCACCAGTGATCACTCTACCCCACAGGCTGGCTACACCTTC. Encoded protein: CATSDHSTPQAGYTF.

This chain links TRBV5-6 with TRBJ2-4; either TRBD1 or TRBD2 may supply D (5 bases each). Germline V gene sequence: CDR1 SGHDT, CDR2 YYEEEE. The length of the CDR3 is 14 residues. The V gene lost 5 bases and the J gene lost 6 bases, with 15 bases spanning the gap. The CDR3 here is CASSLWGTGNIQYF. CDR3 coding DNA: TGTGCCAGCAGTTTATGGGGGACGGGAAACATTCAGTACTTC.